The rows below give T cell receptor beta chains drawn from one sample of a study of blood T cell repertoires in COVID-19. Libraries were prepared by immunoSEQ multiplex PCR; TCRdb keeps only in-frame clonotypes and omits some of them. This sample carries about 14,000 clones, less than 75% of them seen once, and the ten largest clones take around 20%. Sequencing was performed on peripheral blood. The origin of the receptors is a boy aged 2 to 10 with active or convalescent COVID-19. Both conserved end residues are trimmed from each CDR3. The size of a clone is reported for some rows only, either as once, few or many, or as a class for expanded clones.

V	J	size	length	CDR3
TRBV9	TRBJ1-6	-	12	ASSVDFYNSPLH
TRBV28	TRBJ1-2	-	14	ATPGTGAGSNYGYT
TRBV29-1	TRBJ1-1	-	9	SVLGGLGAF
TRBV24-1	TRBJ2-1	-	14	ATSDPGTSGYNEQF
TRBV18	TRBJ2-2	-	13	ASSPANRVTGELF
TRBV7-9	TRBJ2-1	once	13	ASSFDRGLSNEQF
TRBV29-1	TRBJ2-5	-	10	SGRRLQETQY
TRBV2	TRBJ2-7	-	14	ASSEALGLALYEQY
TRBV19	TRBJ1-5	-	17	ASSPRGTGTFRDNQPQH
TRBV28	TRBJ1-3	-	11	ASQTPSGNTIY
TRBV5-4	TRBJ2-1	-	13	ASSLTSGGANEQF
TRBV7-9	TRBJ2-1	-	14	ASSLVGGQTYNEQF
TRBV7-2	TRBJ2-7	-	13	ASNILGQGNYEQY
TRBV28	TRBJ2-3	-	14	ASSARLAGGVDTQY
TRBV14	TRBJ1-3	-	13	ASSPTGISGNTIY
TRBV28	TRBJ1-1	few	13	ASSGQGARNTEAF
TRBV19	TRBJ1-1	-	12	ASRTGFRDTEAF
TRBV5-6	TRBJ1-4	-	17	ASSFRTGRVRVNNEKLF
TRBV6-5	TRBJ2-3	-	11	ASSDRGADTQY
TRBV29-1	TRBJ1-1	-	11	SAQGQGVSEAF
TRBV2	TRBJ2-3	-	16	ASSEALLGAGGGDTQY
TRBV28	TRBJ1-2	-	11	ASSDTTNYGYT
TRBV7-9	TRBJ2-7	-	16	ASSLGRTSGISRDEQY
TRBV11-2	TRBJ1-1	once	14	ASSLDGRALGTEAF
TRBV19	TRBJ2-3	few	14	ASSRTGGVGPDTQY
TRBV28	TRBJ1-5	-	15	ASKLRTITGANQPQH
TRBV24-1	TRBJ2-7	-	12	APGWTEESYEQY
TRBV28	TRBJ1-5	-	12	ASSRTGFQSPQH
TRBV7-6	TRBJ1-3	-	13	ASSPQADSGNTIY
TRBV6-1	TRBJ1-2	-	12	ASSYRRGFSGYT
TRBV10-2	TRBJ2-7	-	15	ASSRKPGQGVSYEQY
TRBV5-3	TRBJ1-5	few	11	ARVGTEHQPQH
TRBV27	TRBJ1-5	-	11	ASSPQGGQPQH
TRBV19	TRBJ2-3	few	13	ASSRTSHMSDTQY
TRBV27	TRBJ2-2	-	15	ASRGLAGGLNTGELF
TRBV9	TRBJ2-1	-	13	ASSVTGRGYNEQF
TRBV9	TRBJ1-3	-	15	ASSVSPRVPSGNTIY